The rows below give T cell receptor beta chains drawn from one sample of a study of T-cell memory formation after mild COVID-19. TCRdb fed the 5' RACE reads into MiXCR, producing one record per CDR3 protein. Here the sample spans around 400,000 distinct CDR3 sequences, 20% to 30% being singletons. Input material: PBMCs or a T cell subset sorted from them (not recorded which). The receptors originated from an adult woman who had mild COVID-19 (a few samples of this study predate the infection). Cell type and time point are not known. Each CDR3 is given with its conserved first and last residue. The D gene is left open where the match is weak. The listing skips clone size in some rows; elsewhere it reads once, few, many or a size class.

V	size	J	D	DNA	CDR3
TRBV5-1	few	TRBJ1-4	NA	TGCGCCAGCAGCCCGGAACAGTTTCCAACTAATGAAAAACTGTTTTTT	CASSPEQFPTNEKLFF
TRBV6-1	NA	TRBJ2-1	TRBD2	TGTGCCAGCATGGGACTAGCGGGGGGGCCTGGTGAGCAGTTCTTC	CASMGLAGGPGEQFF
TRBV5-5	NA	TRBJ2-7	NA	TGTGCCAGCAGCTTGGATGGCGCGGGGGCAAGGGACTTC	CASSLDGAGARDF
TRBV20-1	NA	TRBJ2-7	TRBD1	TGCAGTGCTGTTACCGGGACAGTAAACTACGAGCAGTACTTC	CSAVTGTVNYEQYF
TRBV28	many	TRBJ2-7	NA	TGTGCCAGCAGTGGCTGGACGGTTTCCTACGAGCAGTACTTC	CASSGWTVSYEQYF
TRBV5-1	few	TRBJ2-1	TRBD2	TGCGCCAGCAAGGTAGCGGGGAGCTCCTACAATGAGCAGTTCTTC	CASKVAGSSYNEQFF
TRBV10-3	few	TRBJ1-2	NA	TGTGCCATCAGTGAGTCGGCAGGGACTATTGGCTACACCTTC	CAISESAGTIGYTF
TRBV7-3	few	TRBJ2-3	NA	TGTGCCAGCAGCACAAACTTGGTAGATACGCAGTATTTT	CASSTNLVDTQYF
TRBV29-1	NA	TRBJ2-3	NA	TGCAGCGGGACCCCACGTAGCACAGATACGCAGTATTTT	CSGTPRSTDTQYF
TRBV18	NA	TRBJ2-7	TRBD2	TGTGCCAGCTCACCGCCGGGACTAGCGGGAGGCCGGGGGAACGAGCAGTACTTC	CASSPPGLAGGRGNEQYF
TRBV20-1	NA	TRBJ2-7	NA	TGCAGTGCTAGGACTCAAACGTCCTACGAGCAGTACTTC	CSARTQTSYEQYF
TRBV7-9	few	TRBJ2-7	NA	TGTGCCAGCAGCTTAGGTGTGCGGGCCTCGTACGAGCAGTACTTC	CASSLGVRASYEQYF
TRBV7-6	few	TRBJ2-1	TRBD2	TGTGCCAGCAGCCTGTCAGCGGGAGTAGGCGATGAGCAGTTCTTC	CASSLSAGVGDEQFF
TRBV12-3/TRBV12-4	few	TRBJ1-1	TRBD1	TGTGCCAGCAGAAGTACAGGGGGAGCTTTCTTT	CASRSTGGAFF
TRBV14	few	TRBJ1-1	NA	TGTGCCAGCAGCCAATTGGGGGTGAACACTGAAGCTTTCTTT	CASSQLGVNTEAFF
TRBV7-6	few	TRBJ2-3	NA	TGTGCCAGCAGCTTACGCCAGACACGGACCACAGATACGCAGTATTTT	CASSLRQTRTTDTQYF
TRBV28	NA	TRBJ2-1	TRBD1	TGTGCCAGCAGTCCCCTCGACAGGGATTTCGGTGAGCAGTTCTTC	CASSPLDRDFGEQFF
TRBV24-1	NA	TRBJ2-1	NA	TGTGCCACCAGTGATTTGTTCTTAGCGACCTACAATGAGCAGTTCTTC	CATSDLFLATYNEQFF
TRBV4-3	NA	TRBJ2-7	NA	TGCGCCAGCAGCCAATTTGGGGGAGCCTACGAGCAGTACTTC	CASSQFGGAYEQYF
TRBV29-1	NA	TRBJ2-7	TRBD2	TGCAGCGTTGAAGATGGCGGGAGGGCTTCCTACGAGCAGTACTTC	CSVEDGGRASYEQYF
TRBV29-1	few	TRBJ2-3	NA	TGCAGCGTTGCAGCACCCAGCACAGATACGCAGTATTTT	CSVAAPSTDTQYF
TRBV24-1	many	TRBJ2-1	TRBD1	TGTGCCACCAGTGACTGGGGACAGGGTACGGGCAATGAGCAGTTCTTC	CATSDWGQGTGNEQFF
TRBV27	NA	TRBJ1-5	NA	TGTGCCAGCAGTATGTTCGGGGGTTTCAGCAATCAGCCCCAGCATTTT	CASSMFGGFSNQPQHF
TRBV30	once	TRBJ2-7	TRBD2	TGTGCCTGGAGGCTCCCGAGCGGGACCCTGGTCGGCGAGCAGTACTTC	CAWRLPSGTLVGEQYF
TRBV4-1	few	TRBJ2-3	NA	TGCGCCAGCAGCAAGGCCACCACGACAGATACGCAGTATTTT	CASSKATTTDTQYF
TRBV3-1	few	TRBJ1-4	NA	TGTGCCAGCAGCCAAGATGTCCCGACCGGCCTGTTTTTT	CASSQDVPTGLFF
TRBV4-3	few	TRBJ2-7	NA	TGCGCCAGCAGCCAAGCTTTGTCGGGGGCCTACGAGCAGTACTTC	CASSQALSGAYEQYF
TRBV5-1	NA	TRBJ1-2	NA	TGCGCCAGCAGCCGGGGAAGTACAGGAACCAATGGCTACACCTTC	CASSRGSTGTNGYTF